What follows are 11 T cell receptor beta chains derived from one specimen sequenced in a study of blood T cell repertoires in COVID-19. Data came from immunoSEQ multiplex PCR; TCRdb stores just in-frame clones and leaves some out. The sample lists 100,000 or so clones, around 80% occurring once. Sequenced material: peripheral blood. These TCRs come from a man aged 55 to 69 with active or convalescent COVID-19.

This clone was found a few times. The V gene is TRBV6-5, the J gene TRBJ1-2; 7 nucleotides align to TRBD1. The CDR3 extends over 14 amino acids. CDR1 and CDR2 from the germline V gene are MNHEY and SVGAGI. With V trimmed by 6 bases and J by 1 base, 5 bases remained unmatched. The CDR3 sequence: CASRLTGINYGYTF. The CDR3 DNA reads as TGTGCCAGCAGGCTGACAGGGATTAACTATGGCTACACCTTC.

This clone was seen a handful of times. The chain uses TRBV18 and TRBJ1-1; D remains unclear. The CDR3 consists of 13 residues. Per germline, CDR1 KGHSH and CDR2 LQKENI. Trimming removed 6 bases at V and 1 base at J, with 9 bases between. The CDR3 DNA sequence: TGTGCCAGCTCCCCCACTCGGAACACTGAAGCTTTCTTT. This translates into CASSPTRNTEAFF.

The chain has TRBV6-5 and TRBJ2-7, with D unclear. The V end was cut by 0 bases, the J end by 4 bases, with 7 bases between. The CDR3 extends over 13 amino acids. Germline CDR1 MNHEY, CDR2 SVGAGI. The DNA for the CDR3 is TGTGCCAGCAGTTACTCGGCCTCTTACGAGCAGTACTTC. Its translation: CASSYSASYEQYF.

This rearrangement joins TRBV28 to TRBJ1-1; D call uncertain. Trimming left V 7 bases short and J 6 bases short, with 12 bases between. This CDR3 comprises 12 residues. In germline, CDR1 is MDHEN, CDR2 SYDVKM. CDR3 protein: CASNLGGPEAFF. The CDR3 coding sequence is TGTGCCAGCAACCTGGGAGGTCCTGAAGCTTTCTTT. The variable domain in full, with the rest retrieved from reference TRBV28 and TRBJ1-1, is DVKVTQSSRYLVKRTGEKVFLECVQDMDHENMFWYRQDPGLGLRLIYFSYDVKMKEKGDIPEGYSVSREKKERFSLILESASTNQTSMYLCASNLGGPEAFFGQGTRLTVV.

The chain employs TRBV16 and TRBJ1-5, with unresolved D. The ends were cut back, 0 bases at V and 0 bases at J, with 6 bases in the middle. This CDR3 is built from 15 residues. CDR1 and CDR2 (germline): KGHSY, FQNENV. The CDR3 loop reads CASSQSAGSNQPQHF. CDR3 sequence (DNA): TGTGCCAGCAGCCAATCTGCCGGTAGCAATCAGCCCCAGCATTTT.

The chain joins TRBV5-1 to TRBJ2-7, with a weak D call TRBD1 (6 bases). With 0 bases removed from V and 3 bases from J, the gap between germline ends came to 10 bases. Germline V CDR1 and CDR2: SGHRS, YFSETQ. This CDR3 has 14 amino acids. As DNA, the CDR3 is TGCGCCAGCAGCTTGGACGGGACATACTACGAGCAGTACTTC. Amino acid sequence: CASSLDGTYYEQYF.

The genes are TRBV28 and TRBJ2-7; D may be TRBD1 (6 bases). V was cut by 6 bases and J by 7 bases, with 16 bases left in between. This CDR3 has 13 residues. Germline V CDR1 and CDR2: MDHEN, SYDVKM. The CDR3 sequence is CASSSDRRGEQYF. CDR3 DNA sequence: TGTGCCAGCAGCTCCGACAGGCGTGGGGAGCAGTACTTC.

V and J are TRBV5-6 and TRBJ2-7, with a weak D call TRBD1 (5 bases). The V gene's germline CDR1 is SGHDT and CDR2 YYEEEE. The CDR3 has 14 amino acids. Trimming took 2 bases from V and 2 from J, leaving 11 bases between them. As DNA, the CDR3 is TGTGCCAGCAGCTTTTGGCAGGGCACCTACGAGCAGTACTTC. Amino acids: CASSFWQGTYEQYF.

CDR3 sequence reads: CASSRPTGGHNEQFF. Written as DNA, the CDR3 is TGTGCCAGCAGCCGACCCACTGGCGGTCACAATGAGCAGTTCTTC. This chain links TRBV7-8 with TRBJ2-1; D uncertain. Trimming cost V 5 bases and J 5 bases, with 16 bases left between them. The V gene's germline CDR1 is SGHVS and CDR2 FQNEAQ. The CDR3 has 15 amino acids.

This chain uses TRBV18 with TRBJ2-3; weak D call: TRBD1 (6 bases). The V and J ends lost 0 bases and 0 bases respectively, with 10 bases between them. Germline CDR1 is KGHSH and CDR2 is LQKENI. This CDR3 is built from 16 residues. CDR3 sequence reads: CASSPPGAASTDTQYF. In nucleotides, the CDR3 is TGTGCCAGCTCACCACCGGGGGCAGCTAGCACAGATACGCAGTATTTT.

V gene TRBV2 combines with J gene TRBJ1-1, with 7 bases aligning to TRBD1. The CDR3 sequence is 12 residues long. In germline, CDR1 is SNHLY, CDR2 FYNNEI. Unmatched junction bases numbered 3, after V lost 7 bases and J lost 4 bases. The CDR3 here is CASKRGPTEAFF. The CDR3 DNA follows: TGTGCCAGCAAAAGGGGGCCCACTGAAGCTTTCTTT.